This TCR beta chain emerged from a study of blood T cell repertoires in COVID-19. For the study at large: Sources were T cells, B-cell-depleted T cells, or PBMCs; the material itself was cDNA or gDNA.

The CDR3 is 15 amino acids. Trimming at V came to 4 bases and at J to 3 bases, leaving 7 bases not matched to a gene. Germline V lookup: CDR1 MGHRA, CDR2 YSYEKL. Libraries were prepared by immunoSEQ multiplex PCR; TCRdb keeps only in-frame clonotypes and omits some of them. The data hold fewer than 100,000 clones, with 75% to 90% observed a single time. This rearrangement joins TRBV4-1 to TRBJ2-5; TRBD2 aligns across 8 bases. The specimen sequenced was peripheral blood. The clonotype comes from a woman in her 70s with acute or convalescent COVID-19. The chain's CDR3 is CASSRGVLAEETQYF. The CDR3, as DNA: TGCGCCAGCAGCCGGGGGGTACTAGCGGAAGAGACCCAGTACTTC.